One and the same sample provided the 31 T cell receptor beta chains below, sequenced in a study of cytomegalovirus exposure and HLA in healthy donors. In the PCR, 60 Vbeta and 13 Jbeta primers were used. TCRdb's table, derived via immunoSEQ multiplex PCR, lists solely in-frame clones and lacks some. There are about 35,000 clones in the sample; around three quarters occur only once, and approximately 5.6% lies in the top ten. The sample taken for sequencing was PBMCs. The receptors derive from a male donor in good health and CMV-seronegative.

The rearrangement links TRBV5-1 to TRBJ1-1; unclear D gene. Trimming left V 1 base short and J 0 bases short, with 10 bases between. Looked up from germline, CDR1 is SGHRS and CDR2 is YFSETQ. The CDR3 consists of 15 residues. CDR3 in amino acids: CASSLLDTLNTEAFF. The CDR3, as DNA: TGCGCCAGCAGCTTGCTTGACACCTTGAACACTGAAGCTTTCTTT.

The genes are TRBV6-5 and TRBJ2-7; D may be TRBD1 (6 bases). V was clipped by 0 bases and J by 3 bases, with 9 bases between them. This CDR3 is built from 14 residues. Germline CDR1 MNHEY, CDR2 SVGAGI. The CDR3 is CASSYSNRVYEQYF. CDR3 sequence (DNA): TGTGCCAGCAGTTACTCCAACAGGGTCTACGAGCAGTACTTC.

This clone was seen a single time. This chain uses TRBV4-1 with TRBJ2-7; possibly TRBD2 for D (5 bases). Germline CDR1 reads MGHRA; CDR2 reads YSYEKL. V was pared by 0 bases and J by 4 bases, with 7 bases between. The CDR3 is 13 residues long. CDR3 nucleotides: TGCGCCAGCAGCCAAGATCGAGGGTACGAGCAGTACTTC. Protein sequence: CASSQDRGYEQYF.

The rearrangement joins TRBV12-2 to TRBJ2-1; the table assigns TRBD2, which was not confirmed against the DNA. TRBV12-2 is an annotated pseudogene. This CDR3 is built from 14 residues. The CDR3 coding sequence is TGTGCAAGTAAACCGGGACTAGCATACAATGAGCAGTTCTTC. This translates into CASKPGLAYNEQFF.

The V gene is TRBV6-5, the J gene TRBJ2-7; TRBD2 might be the D (5 bases). Germline V gene data show CDR1 as MNHEY and CDR2 as SVGAGI. The CDR3 is 14 amino acids. V was pared by 2 bases and J by 4 bases, with 12 bases between. The CDR3 DNA reads TGTGCCAGCAGTTACGGTCCGGGCGGGTACGAGCAGTACTTC. It codes for CASSYGPGGYEQYF.

This sequence joins TRBV30 and TRBJ1-1; D not resolved. The CDR3 is 11 residues long. From germline, CDR1 is GTSNPN and CDR2 SVGIG (reference sequence). With 5 bases removed from V and 4 bases from J, the gap between germline ends came to 8 bases. CDR3 region: CAWGGSTEAFF. The DNA of the CDR3 is TGTGCCTGGGGTGGGAGCACTGAAGCTTTCTTT.

V usage is TRBV7-6 and J usage is TRBJ2-1; 12 nucleotides align to TRBD2. Germline CDR1 reads SGHVS; CDR2 reads FNYEAQ. The V gene end was trimmed by 8 bases and the J gene end by 7 bases; junction bases not matched to a gene: 9. The CDR3 is 15 amino acids. The CDR3 loop is CASEASGRALNEQFF. The CDR3 DNA is TGTGCCAGCGAGGCTAGCGGGAGGGCCTTGAATGAGCAGTTCTTC.

The genes are TRBV2 and TRBJ1-4; a weak D match, TRBD1 (5 bases). Trimming removed 4 bases at V and 4 bases at J, with 10 bases between. Looked up from germline, CDR1 is SNHLY and CDR2 is FYNNEI. The CDR3 loop spans 14 amino acids. This CDR3 is CASSARRGNEKLFF. The CDR3, as DNA: TGTGCCAGCAGTGCCAGGAGGGGTAATGAAAAACTGTTTTTT.

This clone was seen a few times. The chain carries TRBV11-2 and TRBJ2-3, with D possibly being TRBD1 (5 bases). V dropped 3 bases and J dropped 5 bases, with 12 bases sitting between them. Per germline, CDR1 SGHAT and CDR2 FQNNGV. This CDR3 spans 14 amino acids. CDR3 amino acids: CASSLGLEIDTQYF. As DNA, the CDR3 is TGTGCCAGCAGCTTGGGGCTAGAGATAGATACGCAGTATTTT.

This chain connects TRBV5-1 to TRBJ2-1; TRBD2 matches 10 bases. The J segment lost 6 bases and the V segment lost 4 bases, leaving 7 bases of the junction unmatched. Looked up from germline, CDR1 is SGHRS and CDR2 is YFSETQ. The CDR3 loop spans 15 amino acids. The CDR3 reads CASSPGLAALNEQFF. CDR3 DNA sequence: TGCGCCAGCAGCCCAGGACTAGCGGCTCTCAATGAGCAGTTCTTC.

Only one count was recorded for this clone. The chain recombines TRBV18 with TRBJ1-1; no reliable D call. This CDR3 has 12 residues. CDR1 is KGHSH, CDR2 LQKENI, per germline. V was shortened by 2 bases and J by 12 bases, with 13 bases between the two germline ends. CDR3 region: CASSPSQVGTFF. For the CDR3, the DNA is TGTGCCAGCTCACCAAGCCAAGTCGGGACTTTCTTT.

V and J are TRBV28 and TRBJ1-1; TRBD1 is a possible D gene (6 bases). V lost 5 bases and J 0 bases, leaving 13 bases between the germline ends. Germline loops: CDR1 MDHEN, CDR2 SYDVKM. This CDR3 is 15 amino acids long. CDR3 protein: CASSPQGFMNTEAFF. The DNA of the CDR3 is TGTGCCAGCAGTCCGCAGGGGTTCATGAACACTGAAGCTTTCTTT.

V and J are TRBV28 and TRBJ2-1; TRBD2 aligns across 11 bases. There are 15 residues in the CDR3. CDR1 and CDR2 from the germline V gene are MDHEN and SYDVKM. V lost 4 bases, J lost 7 bases, and 6 bases stayed unmatched. CDR3 DNA sequence: TGTGCCAGCAGTTCCGGACTAGCGGGTGGGAATGAGCAGTTCTTC. This sequence encodes CASSSGLAGGNEQFF. Together with reference TRBV28 and TRBJ2-1, the CDR3 gives the full variable domain: DVKVTQSSRYLVKRTGEKVFLECVQDMDHENMFWYRQDPGLGLRLIYFSYDVKMKEKGDIPEGYSVSREKKERFSLILESASTNQTSMYLCASSSGLAGGNEQFFGPGTRLTVL.

This chain connects TRBV19 to TRBJ2-6; possible D gene TRBD1, 5 bases. Trimming removed 6 bases at V and 2 bases at J, with 11 bases between. Germline assignment: CDR1 LNHDA and CDR2 SQIVND (reference sequence). This CDR3 region has 15 residues. CDR3 residues: CASSLTGAGANVLTF. In DNA, the CDR3 is TGTGCCAGTAGCCTAACAGGTGCTGGGGCCAACGTCCTGACTTTC.

This chain connects TRBV28 to TRBJ1-2; D is unclear. V was trimmed by 11 bases and J by 7 bases, leaving 17 bases between them. The CDR3 has 12 amino acids. Germline assignment: CDR1 MDHEN and CDR2 SYDVKM. The CDR3 nucleotides are TGTGCCGGTGGTCCGGAGGGTGGTGGCTACACCTTC. Protein sequence: CAGGPEGGGYTF.

This clone came up once. The chain employs TRBV4-2 and TRBJ2-3, with 8 bases identical to TRBD2. The CDR3 sequence is 16 residues long. Trimming cost V 0 bases and J 3 bases; bases outside gene matches: 5. Germline assignment: CDR1 LGHNA and CDR2 YNFKEQ. The CDR3, as DNA: TGTGCCAGCAGCCAAGATCCAATAGCGGGGACAGATACGCAGTATTTT. It encodes CASSQDPIAGTDTQYF.

This clone has a single count. The V gene is TRBV4-1, the J gene TRBJ2-1; 7 bases agree with TRBD2. Germline V CDR1 and CDR2: MGHRA, YSYEKL. This CDR3 contains 15 residues. V was pared by 4 bases and J by 4 bases, with 7 bases of the junction left unmatched. CDR3 amino acids: CASSPSGGPYNEQFF. CDR3 sequence (DNA): TGCGCCAGCAGCCCTTCGGGGGGACCTTACAATGAGCAGTTCTTC.

The chain recombines TRBV5-1 with TRBJ2-1; TRBD2 is a possible D gene (6 bases). Trimming stripped 0 bases from V and 4 bases from J, with 11 bases between. The CDR3 consists of 15 residues. The germline CDR1 and CDR2 sequences are SGHRS and YFSETQ. The CDR3 sequence: CASSLGGGEYNEQFF. The CDR3, as DNA: TGCGCCAGCAGCTTGGGCGGCGGGGAATACAATGAGCAGTTCTTC.

The chain couples TRBV27 to TRBJ1-1, with 8 nucleotides matching TRBD1. CDR3 length: 13 amino acids. CDR1 and CDR2 (germline): MNHEY, SMNVEV (reference sequence). The junction had 3 bases not matched to a gene; V was cut back by 7 bases and J by 2 bases. CDR3 nucleotide sequence: TGTGCCAGCACGGACAGGGCTAACACTGAAGCTTTCTTT. Protein: CASTDRANTEAFF.

The chain carries TRBV6-1 and TRBJ2-1; the D gene is possibly TRBD2 (5 bases). V lost 8 bases to trimming and J lost 8 bases, with 10 bases between them. Germline V lookup: CDR1 MNHNS, CDR2 SASEGT. The CDR3 sequence is 11 residues long. The CDR3 DNA follows: TGTGCCAGCGGGCGGGCCGATGAGCAGTTCTTC. Its translation is CASGRADEQFF.

This chain uses TRBV6-4 with TRBJ2-7; TRBD2 might be the D (5 bases). Germline CDR1 MRHNA, CDR2 SNTAGT. The CDR3 covers 17 residues. V was cut by 5 bases and J by 7 bases, with 27 bases left in between. The CDR3 loop is CASSPTRGLPLPWEQYF. CDR3 nucleotides: TGTGCCAGCAGTCCGACCCGCGGGCTACCCTTACCTTGGGAGCAGTACTTC.

Details on this clone: This same CDR3 is encoded by further DNA sequences in the sample. The genes are TRBV5-6 and TRBJ2-7, with 12 bases that match TRBD2. V dropped 2 bases and J dropped 3; count of bases not matched to a gene: 3. This CDR3 is built from 15 residues. Per the germline V gene, CDR1 is SGHDT and CDR2 is YYEEEE. The CDR3 is CASSLGLAGYYEQYF. The CDR3 DNA follows: TGTGCCAGCAGCTTAGGACTAGCGGGATACTACGAGCAGTACTTC.

The gene calls are TRBV30 and TRBJ1-4; 7 bases line up with TRBD1. The germline gives CDR1 GTSNPN, CDR2 SVGIG (reference sequence). The trim removed 2 bases at V and 6 bases at J, leaving 9 bases unmatched. The CDR3 is made up of 15 amino acids. CDR3 protein: CAWSPKQGRDEKLFF. The CDR3, as DNA: TGTGCCTGGAGTCCTAAACAGGGGCGGGATGAAAAACTGTTTTTT.

The chain couples TRBV7-9 to TRBJ1-3; 8 bases agree with TRBD1. This CDR3 is built from 15 residues. V dropped 4 bases and J dropped 0; count of bases not matched to a gene: 2. Germline values: CDR1 SEHNR, CDR2 FQNEAQ (reference sequence). The CDR3 sequence: CASSSGQVSGNTIYF. CDR3 sequence (DNA): TGTGCCAGCAGCTCGGGACAGGTCTCTGGAAACACCATATATTTT.

V usage is TRBV7-2 and J usage is TRBJ1-6, with D hard to call. V gave up 6 bases and J gave up 10 bases, with 10 bases separating them. The CDR3 is 12 amino acids. Germline-derived CDR1 and CDR2 are SGHTA and FQGNSA. CDR3 sequence reads: CASRRAGSPLHF. For the CDR3, the DNA is TGTGCCAGCAGACGCGCCGGGTCACCCCTCCACTTT.

The rearrangement joins TRBV6-5 to TRBJ2-1; TRBD2 matches at 8 bases. The CDR3 extends over 15 amino acids. V gave up 4 bases and J gave up 9 bases; unmatched junction bases: 11. From germline, CDR1 is MNHEY and CDR2 SVGAGI. The DNA for the CDR3 is TGTGCCAGCAGTTCGTCGGGACTAGGTCTGTCTGAGCAGTTCTTC. This encodes CASSSSGLGLSEQFF.

The V and J genes are TRBV27 and TRBJ1-6; 9 nucleotides line up with TRBD1. Trimming took 5 bases from V and 7 from J; bases not matched to a gene: 9. The CDR3 spans 16 residues. Germline V gene sequence: CDR1 MNHEY, CDR2 SMNVEV (reference sequence). The CDR3 DNA follows: TGTGCCAGCAGTAAAGGGACAGGGCGGAGGAATTCACCCCTCCACTTT. This encodes CASSKGTGRRNSPLHF.

The chain has TRBV5-1 and TRBJ1-1, with D perhaps matching TRBD1 (6 bases). The CDR3 totals 15 residues. V gave up 2 bases and J gave up 4 bases, with 15 bases separating them. Germline CDR1 SGHRS, CDR2 YFSETQ. The CDR3 spells CASSFNREIITEAFF. As DNA, the CDR3 is TGCGCCAGCAGCTTCAACAGGGAAATAATCACTGAAGCTTTCTTT. Full variable domain (remainder filled in from reference TRBV5-1 and TRBJ1-1): KAGVTQTPRYLIKTRGQQVTLSCSPISGHRSVSWYQQTPGQGLQFLFEYFSETQRNKGNFPGRFSGRQFSNSRSEMNVSTLELGDSALYLCASSFNREIITEAFFGQGTRLTVV.

CDR3 loop: CSVSGTGGSGYTF. DNA for the CDR3: TGCAGCGTTTCCGGGACAGGGGGAAGTGGCTACACCTTC. The chain carries TRBV29-1 and TRBJ1-2; 11 bases map to TRBD1. Germline CDR1 SQVTM, CDR2 ANQGSEA. The CDR3 loop spans 13 amino acids. The trim removed 5 bases at V and 7 bases at J, leaving 6 bases unmatched.

The V and J genes are TRBV4-1 and TRBJ1-5; D not certain. Trimming pared 3 bases from V and 6 bases from J, leaving 18 bases between. Germline V gives CDR1 MGHRA, CDR2 YSYEKL. This CDR3 is built from 16 residues. Written as DNA, the CDR3 is TGCGCCAGCAGCCAGCAATCGGTCCCGGAGAGTCAGCCCCAGCATTTT. Protein: CASSQQSVPESQPQHF.

The chain employs TRBV14 and TRBJ2-1; maybe TRBD2 (6 bases). CDR3 length: 16 residues. V was trimmed by 0 bases and J by 2 bases, leaving 11 bases between them. Germline CDR1 reads SGHDN; CDR2 reads FVKESK. CDR3 DNA sequence: TGTGCCAGCAGCCAAGAGCGGGGCCTAACCTACAATGAGCAGTTCTTC. Its translation: CASSQERGLTYNEQFF.